This T cell receptor (beta chain) is from a study of T cells in women clearing cervical HPV infection. Study summary: Cases: HPV16-related CIN3 or worse on histology, 2 invasive cancers. Only a few women had HLA typing results available. Study-wide findings and caveats: TRBV6-7 abundance was lower in cases than controls (roughly 0.11% versus 0.16%).

Cervical HPV DNA detected by MY09/MY11 PCR, typed by dot-blot. The length of the CDR3 is 13 residues. With V trimmed by 6 bases and J by 3 bases, 5 bases remained unmatched. The V gene's germline CDR1 is SGHAT and CDR2 FQNNGV. With respect to this clone: The antigen remains undetermined. The read ends 3 residues shy of where the CDR3 ends; the end is completed using the germline J gene.

Profiled with immunoSEQ multiplex PCR; TCRdb holds only in-frame clones, not every one. The repertoire table contains roughly 20,000 clones. This TCR came from a woman aged 18 to 75 with a cervical HPV16 infection that either progressed to CIN3+ or cleared (not recorded which). Input material: blood buffy coat. The rearrangement links TRBV11-2 to TRBJ2-7, with 7 bases lining up with TRBD1. CDR3 protein: CASRTGTDYEQYF. The DNA read from the CDR3 is TGTGCCAGCAGGACAGGGACCGACTACGAG.